The 13 T cell receptor beta chains below were found in one sample sequenced in a study of T cell clonality in common variable immunodeficiency. Some clones are missing from TCRdb's copy, which holds only in-frame ones; the method was immunoSEQ multiplex PCR. Sampling found 45,000 to 65,000 clones, none seen once. Sequencing used peripheral blood mononuclear cells. Receptor source: a person aged 18 to 70 in good health.

The sample holds many counts of this clone. The read ends 3 residues shy of where the CDR3 ends; the end is completed using the germline J gene. The chain uses TRBV28 and TRBJ1-1; weak D call: TRBD1 (5 bases). Between the trimmed V and J ends, which lost 3 bases and 4 bases, there was a span of 21 bases. The CDR3 loop spans 17 amino acids. Germline V gene data show CDR1 as MDHEN and CDR2 as SYDVKM. The sequenced CDR3 bases are TGTGCCAGCAGTTTCGAGGGGCTCCTAAGGGGTCGCACTGAA. Translating gives CASSFEGLLRGRTE. Given in full, the CDR3 is CASSFEGLLRGRTEAFF.

Details on this clone: At one end the junction does not follow the germline gene, possibly because of a read error. From the germline J gene comes the end of the CDR3, since the read stops 3 residues before it. J is TRBJ2-1 and V is TRBV6-1; TRBD2 might be the D (6 bases). Germline lookup yields CDR1 MNHNS and CDR2 SASEGT. CDR3 size: 15 residues. The covered CDR3 bases are TGTGCCAGCAGGGAAGGGAGCGGGCCCTACAATGAG. The encoded protein is CASREGSGPYNE. The complete CDR3 protein is CASREGSGPYNEQFF.

At least ten counts were recorded for this clone. From the germline J gene comes the end of the CDR3, since the read stops 3 residues before it. The chain combines TRBV14 with TRBJ1-2; 7 bases align to TRBD1. The V gene end was trimmed by 5 bases and the J gene end by 4 bases; junction bases not matched to a gene: 10. The germline gives CDR1 SGHDN, CDR2 FVKESK. The CDR3 is 15 residues long. The sequenced part of the CDR3 DNA is TGTGCCAGCAGCACCACAGGGGTAGCGGCCTATGGC. This encodes CASSTTGVAAYG. In full, the CDR3 reads CASSTTGVAAYGYTF.

This clone occurred a few times. From the germline J gene comes the end of the CDR3, since the read stops 3 residues before it. V and J are TRBV6-2 or TRBV6-3 and TRBJ1-2, with D possibly matching TRBD1 (6 bases). In germline, CDR1 is MNHEY, CDR2 SVGEGT. This CDR3 contains 14 residues. CDR3 DNA (partial): TGTGCCAGCAGTTACCCCCCTACAGGGTACGAC. Protein sequence: CASSYPPTGYD. The full CDR3 reads CASSYPPTGYDYTF.

Ten or more counts support this clone. The read falls 3 residues short of the CDR3 end, and the missing part is taken from the germline J gene. J is TRBJ1-1 and V is TRBV30, with D possibly matching TRBD1 (6 bases). CDR1 and CDR2 from the germline V gene are GTSNPN and SVGIG (reference sequence). The CDR3 has 14 residues. Trimming shortened V by 5 bases and J by 1 base, and 14 bases separated the two germline ends. The CDR3 protein is CAWSGGHQNTEAFF. The CDR3 bases that were read are TGTGCCTGGTCTGGGGGACACCAGAACACTGAA. Supplemented by reference TRBV30 and TRBJ1-1, the full variable domain reads SQTIHQWPATLVQPVGSPLSLECTVEGTSNPNLYWYRQAAGRGLQLLFYSVGIGQISSEVPQNLSASRPQDRQFILSSKKLLLSDSGFYLCAWSGGHQNTEAFFGQGTRLTVV.

On this clone itself: Sequence at one end of the junction differs from germline and may be a read error. Read sequence stops 3 residues before the CDR3 end, and the germline J gene provides the missing end. The rearrangement joins TRBV7-9 to TRBJ1-4; D is uncertain. The germline gives CDR1 SEHNR, CDR2 FQNEAQ (reference sequence). The CDR3 runs 13 residues. CDR3 in amino acids: CSSSPSTNEKLFF. The sequenced CDR3 bases are TGTTCCAGCAGCCCCTCAACTAATGAAAAA.

This clone was seen ten or more times. The sequenced fragment ends 3 residues before the CDR3 boundary, so the rest is inferred from the germline J gene. The chain joins TRBV5-4 to TRBJ1-4, with 8 bases identical to TRBD1. Germline V lookup: CDR1 SGHNT, CDR2 YYREEE (reference sequence). CDR3 length: 15 residues. V shed 4 bases, J shed 7 bases, and the junction held 9 bases outside the gene matches. The chain's CDR3 is CASSKTGTGGEKLFF. The CDR3 DNA, read in part, is TGTGCCAGCAGCAAAACCGGGACAGGTGGTGAAAAA.

This clone has at least ten counts. The read ends 3 residues before the CDR3 terminus; that terminus is restored from the germline J gene. The J gene is TRBJ2-7, the V gene TRBV7-2; D is perhaps TRBD1 (8 bases). The germline V gene encodes CDR1 SGHTA and CDR2 FQGNSA. This CDR3 is 15 amino acids long. Deletions cut 6 bases from V and 1 base from J, with 16 bases between. Partial CDR3 DNA: TGTGCCAGCAGGTCACAGGGGGGGGTGTCCTACGAG. It yields the protein CASRSQGGVSYE. The full-length CDR3 reads as CASRSQGGVSYEQYF. The full variable domain, rest sourced from reference TRBV7-2 and TRBJ2-7, is GAGVSQSPSNKVTEKGKDVELRCDPISGHTALYWYRQSLGQGLEFLIYFQGNSAPDKSGLPSDRFSAERTGGSVSTLTIQRTQQEDSAVYLCASRSQGGVSYEQYFGPGTRLTVT.

This clone was seen repeatedly, ten times or more. The read falls 3 residues short of the CDR3 end, and the missing part is taken from the germline J gene. The gene calls are TRBV2 and TRBJ2-3, with 11 bases identical to TRBD2. The junction had 2 bases not matched to a gene; V was cut back by 6 bases and J by 0 bases. Germline loops: CDR1 SNHLY, CDR2 FYNNEI. The CDR3 spans 15 residues. The sequenced CDR3 bases are TGTGCCAGCAGACTAGCGGGAGCCAGCACAGATACG. Protein: CASRLAGASTDT. The entire CDR3 sequence reads CASRLAGASTDTQYF.

The CDR3 loop reads CASRDSQTFTDTQYF. CDR3 DNA, as far as it was read: TGTGCCAGTAGGGACAGCCAGACTTTCACAGATACG. The V call is TRBV19, the J call TRBJ2-3, with D possibly TRBD1 on 6 matching bases. Read sequence stops 3 residues before the CDR3 end, and the germline J gene provides the missing end. V shed 6 bases and J shed 2 bases, with 15 bases lying between them. Germline-derived CDR1 and CDR2 are LNHDA and SQIVND (reference sequence). The CDR3 covers 15 residues.

This clone was found many times. The CDR3 is cut off 3 residues early in the read; its end comes from the germline J gene. This chain connects TRBV20-1 to TRBJ1-6, with a tentative D call TRBD1 (6 bases). V gave up 8 bases and J gave up 7 bases, with 12 bases separating them. The V gene's germline CDR1 is DFQATT and CDR2 SNEGSKA (reference sequence). The CDR3 runs 12 residues. CDR3 in amino acids: CSWGGTNSPLHF. The part of the CDR3 DNA that was read is TGCAGTTGGGGGGGCACGAATTCACCC.

This clone was detected ten times or more. The DNA read from the CDR3 is TGTGCCAGCAGCCCGTCCCCCGGGGGAGCCAAAAACATT. This codes for CASSPSPGGAKNI. The whole CDR3 is CASSPSPGGAKNIQYF. This chain uses TRBV14 with TRBJ2-4, with D possibly being TRBD2 (6 bases). The missing CDR3 end, 3 residues past where the read stops, is filled in from the germline J gene. Germline CDR1 and CDR2: SGHDN and FVKESK. The V end was cut by 4 bases, the J end by 0 bases, with 13 bases between. The CDR3 has 16 amino acids.

This clone was found many times. Read data end 3 residues before the CDR3 end; the end is taken from the germline J gene. The chain is built from TRBV20-1 and TRBJ1-5; 7 bases line up with TRBD1. J was trimmed by 8 bases and V by 3 bases; bases with no gene match: 13. The CDR3 consists of 15 residues. CDR1 is DFQATT and CDR2 is SNEGSKA in the germline V gene (reference sequence). The CDR3 reads CSARPRDRPAEPQHF. Partial CDR3 DNA: TGCAGTGCTAGGCCCCGGGACAGACCGGCAGAGCCC.